These 20 T cell receptor beta chains came from one sample sequenced in a study of blood T cell repertoires in COVID-19. TCRdb keeps only in-frame clones here, not all; method: immunoSEQ multiplex PCR. The sample holds 210,000 or so clones, around 80% seen once. Sample: peripheral blood. The receptors come from a woman older than 75 with active or convalescent COVID-19.

The chain is built from TRBV5-4 and TRBJ2-7, with 7 bases lining up with TRBD1. Unmatched junction bases numbered 7, after V lost 0 bases and J lost 4 bases. The V gene's germline CDR1 is SGHNT and CDR2 YYREEE (reference sequence). The CDR3 consists of 15 residues. CDR3 in amino acids: CASSLAPGQLYEQYF. For the CDR3, the DNA is TGTGCCAGCAGCTTGGCACCGGGACAGCTGTACGAGCAGTACTTC.

The V and J genes are TRBV18 and TRBJ1-5; tentatively, D is TRBD1 (5 bases). The V and J ends lost 5 bases and 0 bases respectively, with 8 bases between them. The CDR3 sequence is 14 residues long. Germline V CDR1 and CDR2: KGHSH, LQKENI. This chain's CDR3 is CASSAGPSNQPQHF. The CDR3 DNA reads TGTGCCAGCTCAGCGGGGCCTAGCAATCAGCCCCAGCATTTT.

The rearrangement links TRBV7-9 to TRBJ2-7; the match to TRBD1 covers 7 bases. The CDR3 extends over 15 amino acids. Germline CDR1 and CDR2: SEHNR and FQNEAQ (reference sequence). V gave up 5 bases and J gave up 1 base; unmatched junction bases: 8. The chain's CDR3 is CASSRSPGGSYEQYF. The CDR3 DNA reads TGTGCCAGCAGCAGAAGTCCAGGGGGTTCCTACGAGCAGTACTTC. The whole variable domain, remainder taken from reference TRBV7-9 and TRBJ2-7, is DTGVSQNPRHKITKRGQNVTFRCDPISEHNRLYWYRQTLGQGPEFLTYFQNEAQLEKSRLLSDRFSAERPKGSFSTLEIQRTEQGDSAMYLCASSRSPGGSYEQYFGPGTRLTVT.

The V and J genes are TRBV11-2 and TRBJ2-3, with 11 bases fitting TRBD2. Germline V gene data show CDR1 as SGHAT and CDR2 as FQNNGV. Unmatched junction bases numbered 5, after V lost 4 bases and J lost 2 bases. The CDR3 runs to 16 residues. CDR3 region: CASSSPSGGPTDTQYF. CDR3 bases: TGTGCCAGCAGCTCTCCTAGCGGGGGGCCCACAGATACGCAGTATTTT. Full variable domain (remainder filled in from reference TRBV11-2 and TRBJ2-3): EAGVAQSPRYKIIEKRQSVAFWCNPISGHATLYWYQQILGQGPKLLIQFQNNGVVDDSQLPKDRFSAERLKGVDSTLKIQPAKLEDSAVYLCASSSPSGGPTDTQYFGPGTRLTVL.

The chain employs TRBV19 and TRBJ1-5; weak D call: TRBD1 (6 bases). Trimming removed 2 bases at V and 5 bases at J, with 16 bases between. The CDR3 is 16 residues long. Per the germline V gene, CDR1 is LNHDA and CDR2 is SQIVND (reference sequence). This CDR3 reads CASSIRRQGLYQPQHF. The CDR3 bases are TGTGCCAGTAGTATAAGACGGCAGGGGTTGTATCAGCCCCAGCATTTT.

V and J are TRBV24-1 and TRBJ2-5; 9 nucleotides align to TRBD2. V shed 6 bases and J 5 bases; nucleotides not matched to a gene: 3. The length of the CDR3 is 13 residues. CDR1 is KGHDR, CDR2 SFDVKD, per germline. CDR3 sequence reads: CATSIAGEETQYF. CDR3 DNA sequence: TGTGCCACCAGTATAGCGGGGGAGGAGACCCAGTACTTC.

The gene calls are TRBV7-2 and TRBJ1-6, with D perhaps matching TRBD1 (5 bases). The germline CDR1 and CDR2 sequences are SGHTA and FQGNSA. The germline V and J ends were trimmed by 5 bases and 8 bases, with 19 bases remaining between them. The CDR3 loop spans 16 amino acids. The CDR3 is CASSRGTGGSYSPLHF. CDR3 in DNA: TGTGCCAGCAGCCGTGGGACGGGAGGTTCTTATTCACCCCTCCACTTT.

This chain connects TRBV6-5 to TRBJ2-5, with a weak D call TRBD1 (5 bases). Germline V gives CDR1 MNHEY, CDR2 SVGAGI. The CDR3 sequence is 16 residues long. The germline V and J ends were trimmed by 2 bases and 3 bases, with 16 bases remaining between them. In DNA form, the CDR3 reads TGTGCCAGCAGTTACCGAACAACAGGCTTTGAAGAGACCCAGTACTTC. Its protein product is CASSYRTTGFEETQYF.

The chain combines TRBV19 with TRBJ2-3; TRBD1 agrees at 7 bases. This CDR3 spans 14 amino acids. Losses at the gene ends were 6 bases for V and 2 bases for J; bases not matched to a gene: 5. CDR1 is LNHDA and CDR2 is SQIVND in the germline V gene (reference sequence). The CDR3 DNA reads TGTGCCAGTAGCCGGACAGGACCCACAGATACGCAGTATTTT. This encodes CASSRTGPTDTQYF.

This chain's CDR3 is CASSPDRLYGYTF. The CDR3 DNA is TGTGCCAGCAGCCCGGACAGGCTCTATGGCTACACCTTC. The V and J genes are TRBV6-1 and TRBJ1-2; 7 bases map to TRBD1. Per germline, CDR1 MNHNS and CDR2 SASEGT. The CDR3 spans 13 residues. V shed 6 bases and J 4 bases; nucleotides not matched to a gene: 5.

The chain has TRBV6-6 and TRBJ2-7; the D gene is possibly TRBD1 (6 bases). This CDR3 has 16 amino acids. Germline loops: CDR1 MNHNY, CDR2 SVGAGI (reference sequence). V was pared by 4 bases and J by 1 base, with 17 bases between. CDR3 protein: CASSSPKTGQSYEQYF. DNA for the CDR3: TGTGCCAGCAGTTCGCCAAAGACAGGTCAATCCTACGAGCAGTACTTC.

This chain joins TRBV11-3 and TRBJ2-7; 7 nucleotides line up with TRBD2. In germline, CDR1 is SGHNT, CDR2 YENEEA. The CDR3 loop spans 14 amino acids. The J segment lost 0 bases and the V segment lost 5 bases, leaving 4 bases of the junction unmatched. The CDR3 nucleotides read TGTGCCAGCAGCCCCGGGGGGAGCTCCTACGAGCAGTACTTC. Translating gives CASSPGGSSYEQYF.

The chain uses TRBV6-2 or TRBV6-3 and TRBJ1-1; no reliable D call. This CDR3 contains 14 residues. V shed 2 bases and J shed 5 bases, with 12 bases lying between them. CDR1 MNHEY and CDR2 SVGEGT come from the germline V gene. CDR3 protein: CASSYAGFRTEAFF. In nucleotides, the CDR3 is TGTGCCAGCAGTTACGCGGGATTTAGGACTGAAGCTTTCTTT.

This clone was picked up a small number of times. The chain joins TRBV28 to TRBJ1-2; D not resolved. Germline V CDR1 and CDR2: MDHEN, SYDVKM. This CDR3 is 13 amino acids long. The germline V and J ends were trimmed by 3 bases and 4 bases, with 9 bases remaining between them. The CDR3, as DNA: TGTGCCAGCAGTTTTGGGCAGGTCTATGGCTACACCTTC. Amino acids: CASSFGQVYGYTF.

This sequence joins TRBV27 and TRBJ2-7; tentatively, D is TRBD2 (7 bases). Germline V CDR1 and CDR2: MNHEY, SMNVEV (reference sequence). The CDR3 loop spans 14 amino acids. Trimming removed 3 bases at V and 2 bases at J, with 11 bases between. For the CDR3, the DNA is TGTGCCAGCAGTTTTTCGCGGGGGCCCTACGAGCAGTACTTC. Residues: CASSFSRGPYEQYF.

The chain carries TRBV7-8 and TRBJ1-1, with a possible D match to TRBD1 (5 bases). The CDR3 spans 16 residues. Trimming cost V 5 bases and J 4 bases, with 20 bases left between them. Germline CDR1 and CDR2: SGHVS and FQNEAQ. This chain's CDR3 is CASSRLLLSGFTEAFF. CDR3 coding DNA: TGTGCCAGCAGCCGACTACTCCTATCAGGGTTCACTGAAGCTTTCTTT.

The V call is TRBV6-5, the J call TRBJ2-7, with 10 bases that match TRBD2. The CDR3 is 15 amino acids. V dropped 2 bases and J dropped 6; count of bases not matched to a gene: 7. Germline V CDR1 and CDR2: MNHEY, SVGAGI. The CDR3 sequence is CASSYSGGASPEQYF. The CDR3 DNA reads TGTGCCAGCAGTTACAGCGGGGGGGCTTCTCCCGAGCAGTACTTC.

DNA for the CDR3: TGCGCCAGCAGCTTGGCCGTGGGACAGGGGGCTTATGGCTACACCTTC. It specifies CASSLAVGQGAYGYTF. The chain combines TRBV5-1 with TRBJ1-2; 12 nucleotides match TRBD1. This CDR3 has 16 residues. Germline V gene data show CDR1 as SGHRS and CDR2 as YFSETQ. Germline trimming cut 0 bases from V and 5 bases from J; bases unmatched to any gene: 5.

V gene TRBV10-3 combines with J gene TRBJ1-1, with 7 nucleotides matching TRBD1. Germline V lookup: CDR1 ENHRY, CDR2 SYGVKD. The CDR3 spans 14 residues. With V trimmed by 4 bases and J by 4 bases, 6 bases remained unmatched. As DNA, the CDR3 is TGTGCCATCAGTGGGGGACAGAGGAGCACTGAAGCTTTCTTT. Residues: CAISGGQRSTEAFF.

In its sample, this clone was seen a few times. This rearrangement joins TRBV3-1 (or the pseudogene TRBV3-2) to TRBJ2-7; 10 bases agree with TRBD1. Unmatched junction bases numbered 9, after V lost 7 bases and J lost 9 bases. CDR3 size: 13 residues. Germline CDR1 and CDR2: LGHDT and YNNKEL (reference sequence). The DNA for the CDR3 is TGTGCCAGCATTGGGACAGGGGTCGGTCGGCAGTACTTC. Residues: CASIGTGVGRQYF.